This T cell receptor beta chain was captured in a study of beta chain features in type 1 diabetes. Notes on the study in general: Insertions at VDJ junctions were less frequent in type 1 diabetes patients. These patients also deleted more nucleotides at the same junctions. Relative to healthy donors, patients appeared to have naive, central memory and Treg TCRB repertoires that were more similar. Any HLA type influence on TCRB rearrangement was left unresolved here.

There are 13 residues in the CDR3. With 8 bases removed from V and 6 bases from J, the gap between germline ends came to 14 bases. Germline V gene lookup returns CDR1 SNHLY and CDR2 FYNNEI. About this clone itself: What it binds is not known.

Expressed TCRB transcripts were sequenced, since all the RNA that had been isolated was reverse transcribed. Clones were read by immunoSEQ multiplex PCR, and TCRdb kept only the in-frame ones, dropping some. The sample includes around 240,000 clones, more than 9% of them seen just once. The specimen sequenced was naive CD4+ T cells from blood. The sequence came from a woman aged 18-29 years in good health. The chain couples TRBV2 to TRBJ1-5, with D unresolved. CDR3 region: CASYRDLGQPQHF. As DNA, the CDR3 is TGTGCCAGCTACCGGGATTTAGGTCAGCCCCAGCATTTT.